This TCR beta chain was sequenced during a study of blood T cell repertoires in COVID-19. Only in-frame clones appear in the TCRdb table, and some are missing; sequencing was by immunoSEQ multiplex PCR. The table shows 150,000 to 200,000 clones, with just under 80% occurring only once. The TCR was taken from an elderly woman with active or convalescent COVID-19. Sequences were obtained from peripheral blood.

The CDR3, as DNA: TGTGCCAGCAGCTCGACAGGGAGTAGCACAGATACGCAGTATTTT. Translated, it gives CASSSTGSSTDTQYF. The genes are TRBV7-9 and TRBJ2-3; 7 nucleotides line up with TRBD1. The germline V gene encodes CDR1 SEHNR and CDR2 FQNEAQ (reference sequence). The CDR3 extends over 15 amino acids. V was pared by 4 bases and J by 0 bases, with 4 bases of the junction left unmatched.